Described below is a single T cell receptor (beta chain) sequence and its context. Its antigen is still unknown. All donors provided no fewer than one pre-ART and no fewer than two post-ART PBMC samples. The V end lost 7 bases, the J end lost 3 bases, and 14 bases lay between the germline ends. The CDR3 is 15 amino acids. Germline assignment: CDR1 SGHNT and CDR2 YYREEE (reference sequence). Investigators performed immunoSEQ version v3.0 at survey level. Sequencing was intended to reach about 40,000-55,000 T-cell genomes per sample. The assay was immunoSEQ multiplex PCR, and TCRdb's table has in-frame clones only and misses some. The sample has some 17,000 clones; roughly 80% are singletons. The source of the sample is a study of long-term antiretroviral therapy in people with HIV. The study's findings and limits: It was observed that HIV repertoires exhibited narrower CDR3 length ranges than controls.

Sequences were derived from unsorted PBMCs, sampled roughly 2.2 years before starting antiretroviral therapy. The chain employs TRBV5-4 and TRBJ1-6; D is unresolved. This TCR was recovered from a man aged 25-45 years with HIV. CDR3 sequence reads: CASSAGRIYNSPLHF. The CDR3 DNA reads TGTGCCAGCTCAGCGGGGAGAATCTATAATTCACCCCTCCACTTT.